The 13 T cell receptor beta chains below come from one sample, sequenced in a study of blood T cell repertoires in COVID-19. Generated by immunoSEQ multiplex PCR, the TCRdb table keeps only in-frame clones and is missing some. The sample includes fewer than 85,000 clones, 88% of them seen just once. Source material: peripheral blood. The receptors originated from a human donor in a cohort sampled during active COVID-19.

The chain combines TRBV2 with TRBJ2-7; tentatively, D is TRBD2 (6 bases). The germline V gene encodes CDR1 SNHLY and CDR2 FYNNEI. The CDR3 runs to 16 residues. V was trimmed by 6 bases and J by 6 bases, leaving 24 bases between them. CDR3 residues: CASSAGRDSHSGEQYF. Here the CDR3 DNA reads TGTGCCAGCAGCGCGGGCCGGGACTCACATTCGGGCGAGCAGTACTTC.

The chain employs TRBV5-1 and TRBJ1-6; TRBD1 matches 8 bases. CDR3 length equals 18 residues. CDR1 SGHRS and CDR2 YFSETQ come from the germline V gene. J gave up 4 bases and V 3 bases, and 12 bases lay outside the gene matches. Here the CDR3 DNA reads TGCGCCAGCAGCTCGACAGGGGACTTCCCAAAGTATAATTCACCCCTCCACTTT. It specifies CASSSTGDFPKYNSPLHF.

The chain recombines TRBV25-1 with TRBJ1-6; a weak D match, TRBD1 (6 bases). This CDR3 is 15 amino acids long. Germline lookup yields CDR1 MGHDK and CDR2 SYGVNS. The germline V and J ends were trimmed by 2 bases and 9 bases, with 14 bases remaining between them. DNA of the CDR3: TGTGCCAGCAGTGAAGGGGTCATAGGGGGTTCACCCCTCCACTTT. Protein: CASSEGVIGGSPLHF.

This chain joins TRBV28 and TRBJ1-1; 11 nucleotides match TRBD1. In germline, CDR1 is MDHEN, CDR2 SYDVKM. The CDR3 is 16 amino acids. Trimming cost V 4 bases and J 3 bases; bases outside gene matches: 7. The DNA of the CDR3 is TGTGCCAGCAGTTCGGACAGGGGGCATGGGTACACTGAAGCTTTCTTT. Encoded protein: CASSSDRGHGYTEAFF.

The V call is TRBV6-2 or TRBV6-3, the J call TRBJ2-7; 14 positions match TRBD2. Per the germline V gene, CDR1 is MNHEY and CDR2 is SVGEGT. This CDR3 has 17 residues. Trimming cost V 0 bases and J 2 bases; bases outside gene matches: 3. CDR3 sequence reads: CASSYSPGLAGAYEQYF. The CDR3 DNA follows: TGTGCCAGCAGTTACTCTCCGGGACTAGCGGGAGCCTACGAGCAGTACTTC.

J is TRBJ1-1 and V is TRBV11-2; D is perhaps TRBD1 (5 bases). Germline V lookup: CDR1 SGHAT, CDR2 FQNNGV. The V and J ends lost 0 bases and 8 bases respectively, with 10 bases between them. There are 13 residues in the CDR3. The CDR3 sequence is CASSLDRESEAFF. The DNA for the CDR3 is TGTGCCAGCAGCTTAGACAGGGAATCAGAAGCTTTCTTT.

The V gene is TRBV7-9, the J gene TRBJ2-6; D might be TRBD2 (6 bases). Deletions cut 7 bases from V and 2 bases from J, with 18 bases between. This CDR3 is built from 17 residues. Germline CDR1 SEHNR, CDR2 FQNEAQ (reference sequence). The CDR3 sequence: CASTGEAGRAGANVLTF. The CDR3 DNA follows: TGTGCCAGCACCGGGGAGGCAGGGAGAGCTGGGGCCAACGTCCTGACTTTC. Combining the CDR3 with reference TRBV7-9 and TRBJ2-6 gives the whole variable domain DTGVSQNPRHKITKRGQNVTFRCDPISEHNRLYWYRQTLGQGPEFLTYFQNEAQLEKSRLLSDRFSAERPKGSFSTLEIQRTEQGDSAMYLCASTGEAGRAGANVLTFGAGSRLTVL.

Here the CDR3 DNA reads TGTGCCAGTAGTATATCGTGGGGGGCAGATACGCAGTATTTT. This sequence encodes CASSISWGADTQYF. This rearrangement joins TRBV19 to TRBJ2-3; perhaps TRBD2 as D (6 bases). The V gene lost 2 bases and the J gene lost 4 bases, with 10 bases spanning the gap. The CDR3 runs to 14 residues. Germline lookup yields CDR1 LNHDA and CDR2 SQIVND (reference sequence). Together with reference TRBV19 and TRBJ2-3, the CDR3 gives the full variable domain: DGGITQSPKYLFRKEGQNVTLSCEQNLNHDAMYWYRQDPGQGLRLIYYSQIVNDFQKGDIAEGYSVSREKKESFPLTVTSAQKNPTAFYLCASSISWGADTQYFGPGTRLTVL.

The rearrangement links TRBV5-4 to TRBJ1-2, with 9 bases identical to TRBD1. V was pared by 4 bases and J by 5 bases, with 9 bases of the junction left unmatched. The CDR3 is 15 amino acids. The germline V gene has CDR1 SGHNT and CDR2 YYREEE (reference sequence). CDR3 region: CASSTAGTGSYGYTF. For the CDR3, the DNA is TGTGCCAGCAGCACGGCCGGGACAGGGTCTTATGGCTACACCTTC.

The chain carries TRBV19 and TRBJ2-7; D ambiguous. There are 13 residues in the CDR3. Germline V CDR1 and CDR2: LNHDA, SQIVND (reference sequence). Between the trimmed V and J ends, which lost 3 bases and 5 bases, there was a span of 11 bases. DNA of the CDR3: TGTGCCAGTAGTATCTTCGGTAGTGACGAGCAGTACTTC. Translating it yields CASSIFGSDEQYF.

The rearrangement joins TRBV2 to TRBJ2-2; D is perhaps TRBD1 (6 bases). CDR1 and CDR2 from the germline V gene are SNHLY and FYNNEI. V dropped 4 bases and J dropped 6 bases, with 18 bases sitting between them. The CDR3 runs to 16 residues. The CDR3 DNA reads as TGTGCCAGCAGTGGGTTAGGGGGTAATGATTCCGGGGAGCTGTTTTTT. Translation: CASSGLGGNDSGELFF.

The chain uses TRBV7-2 and TRBJ2-5, with TRBD2 matching over 11 bases. V shed 1 base, J shed 1 base, and the junction held 5 bases outside the gene matches. The CDR3 has 17 residues. The germline V gene encodes CDR1 SGHTA and CDR2 FQGNSA. The CDR3 coding sequence is TGTGCCAGCAGCTTAGGTGCTAGCGGGAGGACCCAAGAGACCCAGTACTTC. Its protein is CASSLGASGRTQETQYF.

The CDR3 spells CASSDGTSETQYF. For the CDR3, the DNA is TGTGCCAGCAGTGATGGGACATCAGAGACCCAGTACTTC. The chain is built from TRBV6-1 and TRBJ2-5; D may be TRBD1 (6 bases). V lost 3 bases and J 4 bases, leaving 9 bases between the germline ends. Germline CDR1 and CDR2: MNHNS and SASEGT. The CDR3 loop spans 13 amino acids.